This TCR beta chain is drawn from a study of blood T cell repertoires in COVID-19. About the study: Both acute and convalescent COVID-19 samples were obtained from the United States, Italy and Spain. From T cells, B-cell-depleted T cells, or PBMCs came the material, which was cDNA or gDNA.

The sample holds a few counts of this clone. The germline V gene encodes CDR1 KGHSH and CDR2 LQKENI. Trimming took 5 bases from V and 7 from J, leaving 15 bases between them. The CDR3 extends over 14 amino acids. Clones were sequenced by immunoSEQ multiplex PCR, and TCRdb holds only the in-frame ones, with some missing. The sample yields some 72,000 clones, around 90% seen once. The chain links TRBV18 to TRBJ1-5, with D possibly matching TRBD1 (6 bases). Sequencing was done on a sample of peripheral blood. This clonotype was obtained from a middle-aged man with active COVID-19. CDR3 sequence reads: CASSERGGGQPQHF. The DNA of the CDR3 is TGTGCCAGCTCAGAACGTGGGGGCGGACAGCCCCAGCATTTT.